This T cell receptor (beta chain) appears in the sequencing data of a study of immune characterization of retroperitoneal liposarcoma. TCRdb reanalysed the PCR reads using MiXCR and keeps one entry per CDR3 protein. This table has around 3,000 distinct CDR3 sequences, 25% to 30% appearing once. The CDR3 extends over 11 amino acids. CDR1 MNHNS and CDR2 SASEGT come from the germline V gene. V lost 7 bases and J lost 8, with 11 bases in between. A few counts support this clonotype. The clonotype originates from a female donor with retroperitoneal liposarcoma. Sequencing was performed on tumor tissue. The J gene is TRBJ1-2, the V gene TRBV6-1; D unresolved. In nucleotides, the CDR3 is TGTGCCAGCACGGGGTTGGTGGGCTACACCTTC. It yields the protein CASTGLVGYTF.